Shown below are 32 T cell receptor beta chains from a single sample sequenced in a study of CXCR3-negative and CXCR3-positive naive CD8 T cells. UMI-labeled TRB cDNA libraries were prepared by 5' RACE. TCRdb re-called the 5' RACE reads; one entry per CDR3 protein, DNA not given. The sample includes around 95,000 distinct CDR3 sequences. For these TCRs, the target antigens are not known. Study outcomes and limitations: CXCR3-negative naive cells had less hydrophobic TRB CDR3s than did CXCR3-positive naive cells.

Input material: naive CXCR3+ CD8+ T cells from blood. The subset here: CD45RO-CCR7+CD27+CD95- naive CD8+ T cells expressing CXCR3 (TNR3+). The receptors were gathered from a human donor in good health. Some clones in this sample may be carry-over from other donors' samples.

The genes are TRBV7-3 and TRBJ1-1. The CDR3 has 15 residues. Looked up from germline, CDR1 is SGHTA and CDR2 is FQGTGA. The CDR3 loop reads CASSLSGFSNTEAFF. The full variable domain, in which reference TRBV7-3 and TRBJ1-1 provide the parts outside the CDR3, is GAGVSQTPSNKVTEKGKYVELRCDPISGHTALYWYRQSLGQGPEFLIYFQGTGAADDSGLPNDRFFAVRPEGSVSTLKIQRTERGDSAVYLCASSLSGFSNTEAFFGQGTRLTVV.

V is TRBV7-9 and J is TRBJ2-7; TCRdb outputs TRBD1, but without DNA this stays unchecked. CDR1 and CDR2 from the germline V gene are SEHNR and FQNEAQ (reference sequence). The CDR3 consists of 14 residues. The CDR3 reads CASSHGDRTYEQYF.

The chain joins TRBV20-1 to TRBJ2-7; TCRdb reports TRBD1, a call that lacks DNA to check it against. Germline V gives CDR1 DFQATT, CDR2 SNEGSKA (reference sequence). This CDR3 is built from 14 residues. The CDR3 sequence is CSAPKRGGGYEQYF.

The rearrangement uses TRBV29-1 and TRBJ1-4; TCRdb reports TRBD1, a call that lacks DNA to check it against. Germline CDR1 SQVTM, CDR2 ANQGSEA. This CDR3 comprises 15 residues. Here the CDR3 reads CSVDSPTGEAEKLFF. The whole variable domain, remainder taken from reference TRBV29-1 and TRBJ1-4, is SAVISQKPSRDICQRGTSLTIQCQVDSQVTMMFWYRQQPGQSLTLIATANQGSEATYESGFVIDKFPISRPNLTFSTLTVSNMSPEDSSIYLCSVDSPTGEAEKLFFGSGTQLSVL.

This chain uses TRBV27 with TRBJ1-2. Germline CDR1 and CDR2: MNHEY and SMNVEV (reference sequence). The CDR3 runs 14 residues. The CDR3 reads CASSLVPKYYGYTF.

The chain couples TRBV7-2 to TRBJ2-2. The germline gives CDR1 SGHTA, CDR2 FQGNSA. There are 14 residues in the CDR3. This CDR3 reads CASSFGVNTGELFF.

The rearrangement links TRBV10-3 to TRBJ2-5. Germline CDR1 and CDR2: ENHRY and SYGVKD. The CDR3 spans 12 residues. CDR3: CAISGGQETQYF.

The CDR3 sequence is CASSQDGLADTDTQYF. The V gene is TRBV14, the J gene TRBJ2-3; TCRdb indicates TRBD2, and absent DNA this call remains unverified. The CDR3 contains 16 residues. Germline V gene lookup returns CDR1 SGHDN and CDR2 FVKESK. The full variable domain, in which reference TRBV14 and TRBJ2-3 provide the parts outside the CDR3, is EAGVTQFPSHSVIEKGQTVTLRCDPISGHDNLYWYRRVMGKEIKFLLHFVKESKQDESGMPNNRFLAERTGGTYSTLKVQPAELEDSGVYFCASSQDGLADTDTQYFGPGTRLTVL.

This rearrangement joins TRBV18 to TRBJ2-1; the TRBD1 assignment by TCRdb is unverifiable without DNA. The CDR3 is 15 residues long. Per germline, CDR1 KGHSH and CDR2 LQKENI. CDR3 sequence reads: CASSPGTGTYNEQFF. Using reference TRBV18 and TRBJ2-1 for the parts outside the CDR3, the full variable domain is NAGVMQNPRHLVRRRGQEARLRCSPMKGHSHVYWYRQLPEEGLKFMVYLQKENIIDESGMPKERFSAEFPKEGPSILRIQQVVRGDSAAYFCASSPGTGTYNEQFFGPGTRLTVL.

This chain joins TRBV4-2 and TRBJ2-6; TCRdb's D gene call, TRBD2, goes unchecked for lack of DNA. This CDR3 contains 21 residues. Germline loops: CDR1 LGHNA, CDR2 YNFKEQ. The CDR3 reads CASSHPPLWLAGSTGANVLTF.

This sequence joins TRBV13 and TRBJ2-3. Germline V gene lookup returns CDR1 PRHDT and CDR2 FYEKMQ (reference sequence). The CDR3 has 12 residues. The CDR3 spells CASSLVPDTQYF.

The chain combines TRBV7-9 with TRBJ2-7; lacking DNA, the TRBD1 call made by TCRdb goes unchecked. The CDR3 is 15 residues long. Germline-derived CDR1 and CDR2 are SEHNR and FQNEAQ (reference sequence). The CDR3 is CASSPRDRAFYEQYF.

V gene TRBV29-1 combines with J gene TRBJ1-1. Germline V gives CDR1 SQVTM, CDR2 ANQGSEA. The CDR3 is 11 amino acids. CDR3 in amino acids: CSAVVDTEAFF.

The chain is built from TRBV28 and TRBJ2-7; TCRdb proposes TRBD1, but this gene call is untestable without DNA. The CDR3 covers 17 residues. The V gene's germline CDR1 is MDHEN and CDR2 SYDVKM. CDR3 region: CASSFGLGGQLLYEQYF.

The rearrangement uses TRBV7-8 and TRBJ2-1; TCRdb gives TRBD1 as the D gene, but with no DNA this cannot be confirmed. Germline CDR1 reads SGHVS; CDR2 reads FQNEAQ. CDR3 size: 14 residues. The CDR3 spells CASSLGDRGNEQFF.

The gene calls are TRBV7-2 and TRBJ2-3; TCRdb's D gene call, TRBD1, goes unchecked for lack of DNA. This CDR3 spans 16 amino acids. Germline V gene lookup returns CDR1 SGHTA and CDR2 FQGNSA. The CDR3 spells CASSPLGRVTGDTQYF.

V and J are TRBV7-9 and TRBJ2-7; TCRdb's D gene call, TRBD1, goes unchecked for lack of DNA. Germline V CDR1 and CDR2: SEHNR, FQNEAQ (reference sequence). This CDR3 spans 14 amino acids. The CDR3 here is CASSITTGGYEQYF.

The chain uses TRBV6-6 and TRBJ2-3. CDR1 and CDR2 (germline): MNHNY, SVGAGI (reference sequence). The length of the CDR3 is 18 residues. The CDR3: CASSYPTRGERLTDTQYF.

The V call is TRBV6-5, the J call TRBJ2-3; TCRdb's D gene call, TRBD1, goes unchecked for lack of DNA. This CDR3 is built from 14 residues. Germline V gene sequence: CDR1 MNHEY, CDR2 SVGAGI. The CDR3: CASSYGGSTDTQYF.

This rearrangement joins TRBV29-1 to TRBJ1-1; TCRdb's D gene call, TRBD1, goes unchecked for lack of DNA. This CDR3 is built from 13 residues. Germline V CDR1 and CDR2: SQVTM, ANQGSEA. The CDR3: CSVEPGMNTEAFF.

The gene calls are TRBV28 and TRBJ2-2; lacking DNA, the TRBD1 call made by TCRdb goes unchecked. This CDR3 is built from 18 residues. Per the germline V gene, CDR1 is MDHEN and CDR2 is SYDVKM. The CDR3 sequence is CASSFRRGGGWNTGELFF.

The rearrangement links TRBV9 to TRBJ2-7; TCRdb gives TRBD1 as the D gene, but with no DNA this cannot be confirmed. The germline V gene encodes CDR1 SGDLS and CDR2 YYNGEE. CDR3 length: 15 residues. The CDR3 loop is CASSERTGGIYEQYF.

The V and J genes are TRBV9 and TRBJ2-2. The CDR3 has 15 residues. Germline V gene lookup returns CDR1 SGDLS and CDR2 YYNGEE. This chain's CDR3 is CASSVRLENTGELFF.

The V call is TRBV6-5, the J call TRBJ2-7; no DNA is available, so the TRBD1 call from TCRdb remains unchecked. The germline V gene has CDR1 MNHEY and CDR2 SVGAGI. This CDR3 has 14 residues. CDR3 residues: CATAPGSWNYEQYF.

The genes are TRBV6-4 and TRBJ2-1; the D call from TCRdb, TRBD2, cannot be confirmed without DNA. Germline V gives CDR1 MRHNA, CDR2 SNTAGT. The CDR3 is 13 residues long. CDR3 region: CASGTGDTNEQFF.

V gene TRBV5-6 combines with J gene TRBJ2-1; TCRdb outputs TRBD2, but without DNA this stays unchecked. CDR3 length: 14 residues. Germline V gives CDR1 SGHDT, CDR2 YYEEEE. The CDR3 region is CASSLLVPSDEQFF.

This chain links TRBV29-1 with TRBJ2-2; the TRBD2 assignment by TCRdb is unverifiable without DNA. This CDR3 contains 14 residues. Germline V gene lookup returns CDR1 SQVTM and CDR2 ANQGSEA. The CDR3 loop is CSVVWGEGTGELFF.

V and J are TRBV4-2 and TRBJ1-2. The CDR3 runs 13 residues. CDR1 and CDR2 (germline): LGHNA, YNFKEQ. CDR3 protein: CASSQVPIWGYTF.

The chain joins TRBV5-1 to TRBJ2-5; TCRdb lists TRBD1, though no DNA is available to test this call. Germline values: CDR1 SGHRS, CDR2 YFSETQ. The CDR3 has 14 amino acids. The CDR3 here is CASKGQGIQETQYF.

The V gene is TRBV6-4, the J gene TRBJ2-3; no DNA is available, so the TRBD1 call from TCRdb remains unchecked. The CDR3 has 14 residues. From germline, CDR1 is MRHNA and CDR2 SNTAGT. The CDR3 here is CASSEGPTTDTQYF.

The V call is TRBV3-1, the J call TRBJ2-7; TCRdb reports TRBD2, a call that lacks DNA to check it against. CDR1 is LGHDT and CDR2 is YNNKEL in the germline V gene (reference sequence). The CDR3 is 15 amino acids. The CDR3: CASSPLAGASSEQYF.

V usage is TRBV20-1 and J usage is TRBJ2-7. In germline, CDR1 is DFQATT, CDR2 SNEGSKA (reference sequence). The CDR3 is made up of 13 amino acids. CDR3 region: CSARDRSVYEQYF.